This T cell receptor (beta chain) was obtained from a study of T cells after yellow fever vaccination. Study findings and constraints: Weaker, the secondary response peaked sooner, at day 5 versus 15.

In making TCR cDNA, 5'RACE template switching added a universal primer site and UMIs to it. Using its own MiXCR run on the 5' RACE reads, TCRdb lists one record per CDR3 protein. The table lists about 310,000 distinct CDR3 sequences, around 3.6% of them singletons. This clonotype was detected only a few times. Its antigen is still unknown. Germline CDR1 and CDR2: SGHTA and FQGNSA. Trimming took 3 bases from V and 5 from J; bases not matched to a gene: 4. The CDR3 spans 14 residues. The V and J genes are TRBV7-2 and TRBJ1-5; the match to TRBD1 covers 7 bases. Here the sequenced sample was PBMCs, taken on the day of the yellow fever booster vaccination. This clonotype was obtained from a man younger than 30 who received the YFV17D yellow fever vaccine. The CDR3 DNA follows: TGTGCCAGCAGCTTTGCAGGGGGAGATCAGCCCCAGCATTTT. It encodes CASSFAGGDQPQHF.